One sample yielded the 12 T cell receptor beta chains listed below, sequenced in a study of blood T cell repertoires in COVID-19. Only in-frame clones appear in the TCRdb table, and some are missing; sequencing was by immunoSEQ multiplex PCR. The top ten hold 1.5% to 1.9% of the sample, which has 110,000 or so clones, around 85% seen once. Material: peripheral blood. The receptors come from a man aged 50 to 60 with acute or convalescent COVID-19.

V and J are TRBV6-1 and TRBJ1-4, with TRBD1 as a possible D gene (5 bases). This CDR3 contains 12 residues. V was clipped by 3 bases and J by 8 bases, with 7 bases between them. Germline values: CDR1 MNHNS, CDR2 SASEGT. The CDR3 sequence is CASSEKGEKLFF. The DNA of the CDR3 is TGTGCCAGCAGTGAGAAGGGGGAAAAACTGTTTTTT.

The chain combines TRBV3-1 (or the pseudogene TRBV3-2) with TRBJ2-5, with a weak D call TRBD2 (5 bases). The germline V gene has CDR1 LGHDT and CDR2 YNNKEL (reference sequence). V was cut by 2 bases and J by 8 bases, with 6 bases left in between. The CDR3 is 11 residues long. CDR3 coding DNA: TGTGCCAGCAGCCAATCGGGAACCCAGTACTTC. Translating it yields CASSQSGTQYF.

The V call is TRBV14, the J call TRBJ1-3; tentatively, D is TRBD1 (5 bases). V shed 0 bases and J shed 6 bases, with 12 bases lying between them. From germline, CDR1 is SGHDN and CDR2 FVKESK. CDR3 length equals 15 residues. The CDR3 DNA follows: TGTGCCAGCAGCCAAGATACGGGGGTGGCAAACACCATATATTTT. Translation: CASSQDTGVANTIYF. Combining the CDR3 with reference TRBV14 and TRBJ1-3 gives the whole variable domain EAGVTQFPSHSVIEKGQTVTLRCDPISGHDNLYWYRRVMGKEIKFLLHFVKESKQDESGMPNNRFLAERTGGTYSTLKVQPAELEDSGVYFCASSQDTGVANTIYFGEGSWLTVV.

V gene TRBV4-2 combines with J gene TRBJ1-2; D gene unclear. This CDR3 is 19 amino acids long. Trimming took 3 bases from V and 5 from J, leaving 28 bases between them. Germline V CDR1 and CDR2: LGHNA, YNFKEQ. In DNA form, the CDR3 reads TGTGCCAGCAGCCAGGGAGTAGGCAATAATCTCCGACTCCTATATGGCTACACCTTC. Its translation is CASSQGVGNNLRLLYGYTF.

CDR3 nucleotides: TGTGCCACCAGTGATTTGGGACAGACAACTAATGAAAAACTGTTTTTT. Its translation is CATSDLGQTTNEKLFF. The V call is TRBV24-1, the J call TRBJ1-4; maybe TRBD1 (6 bases). The CDR3 contains 16 residues. With 0 bases removed from V and 0 bases from J, the gap between germline ends came to 7 bases. The germline gives CDR1 KGHDR, CDR2 SFDVKD.

This chain joins TRBV11-2 and TRBJ1-5, with D maybe TRBD1 (5 bases). V lost 4 bases and J 5 bases, leaving 18 bases between the germline ends. Germline V lookup: CDR1 SGHAT, CDR2 FQNNGV. There are 16 residues in the CDR3. The CDR3 DNA sequence: TGTGCCAGCAGCTCGGGGGTGGCAGGGAGAGATCAGCCCCAGCATTTT. Amino acid sequence: CASSSGVAGRDQPQHF.

V is TRBV6-5 and J is TRBJ2-3; 9 nucleotides line up with TRBD2. The V gene end was trimmed by 6 bases and the J gene end by 1 base; junction bases not matched to a gene: 5. The V gene's germline CDR1 is MNHEY and CDR2 SVGAGI. This CDR3 is built from 15 residues. CDR3 coding DNA: TGTGCCAGCAGGGAGAGCGGGGGGCGCACAGATACGCAGTATTTT. This gives the protein CASRESGGRTDTQYF.

The chain links TRBV2 to TRBJ2-1; 9 nucleotides match TRBD2. With V trimmed by 8 bases and J by 10 bases, 9 bases remained unmatched. The length of the CDR3 is 13 residues. CDR1 and CDR2 from the germline V gene are SNHLY and FYNNEI. The DNA for the CDR3 is TGTGCCAGCGCTAGCGGGGAAACCGGGGAGCAGTTCTTC. Residues: CASASGETGEQFF.

The V call is TRBV6-5, the J call TRBJ1-5, with a weak D call TRBD1 (6 bases). Per the germline V gene, CDR1 is MNHEY and CDR2 is SVGAGI. Trimming shortened V by 2 bases and J by 9 bases, and 11 bases separated the two germline ends. CDR3 length: 13 residues. CDR3 nucleotides: TGTGCCAGCAGTTACGACAGGATAGGGCCCCAGCATTTT. This gives the protein CASSYDRIGPQHF.

The CDR3 is CASSFLATISGNTIYF. The CDR3 region has the DNA TGTGCCAGCAGTTTCCTGGCCACCATATCTGGAAACACCATATATTTT. The chain links TRBV28 to TRBJ1-3; no reliable D call. This CDR3 region has 16 residues. CDR1 and CDR2 from the germline V gene are MDHEN and SYDVKM. V was trimmed by 3 bases and J by 1 base, leaving 13 bases between them.

This clone came up a few times. The chain recombines TRBV2 with TRBJ2-2; D possibly corresponds to TRBD1 (6 bases). In germline, CDR1 is SNHLY, CDR2 FYNNEI. The CDR3 is 15 residues long. With 5 bases removed from V and 2 bases from J, the gap between germline ends came to 12 bases. CDR3 loop: CASSWDIFNTGELFF. CDR3 bases: TGTGCCAGCAGTTGGGACATATTTAACACCGGGGAGCTGTTTTTT. The variable domain in full, completed from reference TRBV2 and TRBJ2-2, reads EPEVTQTPSHQVTQMGQEVILRCVPISNHLYFYWYRQILGQKVEFLVSFYNNEISEKSEIFDDQFSVERPDGSNFTLKIRSTKLEDSAMYFCASSWDIFNTGELFFGEGSRLTVL.

As for this clone: Other DNA sequences of this sample code for an identical CDR3. The chain recombines TRBV6-5 with TRBJ1-4, with 8 bases aligning to TRBD1. Germline values: CDR1 MNHEY, CDR2 SVGAGI. This CDR3 is built from 14 residues. Trimming removed 3 bases from V and 8 bases from J; junction bases left unmatched: 5. The CDR3 nucleotides read TGTGCCAGCAGTTATCAGGGGGCAAACGAAAAACTGTTTTTT. Amino acids: CASSYQGANEKLFF.